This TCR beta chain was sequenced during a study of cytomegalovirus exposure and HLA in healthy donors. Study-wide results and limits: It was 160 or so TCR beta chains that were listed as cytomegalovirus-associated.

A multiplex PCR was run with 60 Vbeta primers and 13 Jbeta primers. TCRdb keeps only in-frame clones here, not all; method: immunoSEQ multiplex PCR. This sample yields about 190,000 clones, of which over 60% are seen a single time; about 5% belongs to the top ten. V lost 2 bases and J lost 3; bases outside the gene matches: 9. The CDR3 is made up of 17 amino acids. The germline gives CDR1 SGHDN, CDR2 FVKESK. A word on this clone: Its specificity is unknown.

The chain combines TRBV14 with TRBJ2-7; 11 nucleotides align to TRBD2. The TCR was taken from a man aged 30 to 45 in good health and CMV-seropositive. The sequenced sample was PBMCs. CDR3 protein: CASSQHNRLAGLYEQYF. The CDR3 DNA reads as TGTGCCAGCAGCCAACATAACCGACTAGCGGGGCTCTACGAGCAGTACTTC.